This TCR beta chain derives from a study of neurological immune-mediated disorders (dated by TCRdb to about 2019). In terms of the full investigation: Among the roughly 35 multiple sclerosis patients, approximately 31 had relapsing-remitting MS and 3 had secondary progressive MS. Alongside PBMC samples, the set of more than 80 TCR-beta libraries contained longitudinal samples, technical triplicates, and paired CD4+ and CD8+ T-cell subsets that had been sorted. Peripheral blood TCR-beta repertoires from patients with HTLV-I-associated myelopathy (HAM/TSP), patients with multiple sclerosis, and healthy controls were compared in the study using UMI-based sequencing. Of the approximately 68 subjects in the cohort, around 14 were HAM/TSP patients, roughly 35 were multiple sclerosis patients, and about 20 were healthy controls. Each longitudinal HAM/TSP and healthy donor was sampled at 3 time-points spaced at roughly 3-40 month intervals.

Looking up the germline V gene (reference sequence) yields CDR1 DFQATT and CDR2 SNEGSKA. The CDR3 measures 12 amino acids from cysteine to phenylalanine. Of all the DNA, just the CDR3 is kept, 36 bases in frame from base 1. Trimming removed 8 bases from V and 2 bases from J; the gene matches leave 5 bases unexplained. The sample's time point label is to be understood as: longitudinal time-point 1 (baseline). For unsorted PBMC libraries, 2 million PBMCs were used after storage in RNAlater at -80 degrees C until RNA extraction. The multiple sclerosis patients were enrolled in a US clinical protocol that used magnetic resonance imaging to evaluate disease progression. Peripheral blood underwent Ficoll-Hypaque density gradient centrifugation to isolate PBMCs, which were then cryopreserved in liquid nitrogen. Many counts were recorded for this clonotype. Which antigen it targets is not known. No much larger clone is present one base from it, and per-base qualities are unavailable.

Overall study results and their limits: No clinical or MRI features were associated with the MS cluster, and the authors said that larger cohorts are needed. Phylogenetic analysis grouped repertoires from 18 of 34 MS patients into a cluster of related CDR3 sequences, suggesting a possible repertoire-level signature. TCR clonal expansion was highest in HAM/TSP patients and lowest in MS patients, with MS patients falling below even healthy controls. Across subjects, expanded clones never shared an identical CDR3 amino acid sequence, which suggests that the TCR-beta repertoires in every group were private.

cDNA synthesis used template-switch 5'RACE with a primer carrying a 10-nucleotide random unique molecular identifier tagging each TCR transcript. Over 170 million TCR-beta sequences, covering 15-18 subjects, were produced in each sequencing run. The RNeasy kit was used for extraction of total RNA. Using the KAPA Real-time Library Amplification kit, TCR-beta VDJ regions were amplified with primers for the TCR constant region and the 5'RACE anchor. A first PCR added sample indexes and Illumina adaptors, and a second PCR then raised library yield. The roughly 650 bp TCR product was size-selected on a 2% E-gel SizeSelection system after Ampure bead purification. Library quality was checked on a Bioanalyzer, concentration was measured with Qubit, and libraries were quantified with the Kapa Library Quantification kit before pooling. Paired-end 2 x 150 bp sequencing of the libraries was performed on an Illumina HiSeq 2500. To increase sequence diversity, roughly 24-30% phiX was spiked into each library pool. The published analysis was carried out like this. Quality-filtered reads were processed with the UMI-based MiGEC pipeline, which removed over 75% of raw TCR sequences during error correction. VDJ genes were aligned to IMGT germline references, and each clonotype was defined by a unique CDR3 amino acid sequence together with V-J genes. Clonal expansion, Shannon diversity, and CDR3 relatedness (CalcPairwiseDistances, ClusterSamples) were evaluated with VDJtools, and phylogenetic trees were built with CLCbio workbench. Clones with at least 8 unique UMIs were defined as expanded, with this threshold being based on coefficient-of-variation modelling across technical triplicates. TCRdb passed the public sequencing reads through fastp at Q25 and MiXCR, retaining productive beta sequences. Each entry merges the rows of one CDR3 protein and shows their most common DNA and genes. These V and J calls rely on TCRdb rather than the paper's analysis. The sample profile shows roughly 36,000 distinct CDR3 sequences; roughly 3.1% of them were found once. More than 7% of the sample comes from the top ten.

The chain links TRBV20-1 with TRBJ1-1; TRBD1 fits 7 bases in the junction. The TCR sequence derives from an older woman with multiple sclerosis. The specimen was PBMCs. The CDR3 region reads CSTGALNTEAFF. The sequence in DNA is TGCAGTACAGGGGCCCTCAACACTGAAGCTTTCTTT.